This TCR beta chain was sequenced during a study of Ad26.COV2.S vaccination and SARS-CoV-2 variants. Study-wide points: Participants in the vaccine arm had higher spike-specific TCR breadth; placebo recipients had lower.

Regarding treatment: around 19 received Ad26.COV2.S at low or high dose, single or two shots; roughly 5 received placebo; per-sample allocation not given. At day 63 after the first vaccine or placebo injection, samples were drawn. In the vaccine, an Ad26 vector expressed the SARS-CoV-2 spike of the Wuhan strain. Repertoires were generated with immunoSEQ multiplex PCR, while TCRdb's copy carries only in-frame clones and drops some. Found here are fewer than 600,000 clones, about nine tenths of them singletons; the top ten hold around 1.6%. In regard to this clone: Its antigen is not known.

The germline V gene encodes CDR1 DFQATT and CDR2 SNEGSKA (reference sequence). V was pared by 6 bases and J by 4 bases, with 10 bases between. The length of the CDR3 is 11 residues. This sequence joins TRBV20-1 and TRBJ2-7; D may be TRBD2 (6 bases). The TCR was taken from a person between 18 and 65 years old who received the Ad26.COV2.S COVID-19 vaccine or a placebo. This material consisted of peripheral blood, taken in a trial of Ad26.COV2.S vaccine versus placebo. As DNA, the CDR3 is TGCAGTGCCATGGGGGGTTACGAGCAGTACTTC. It codes for CSAMGGYEQYF.